A single sample is the source of the 32 T cell receptor beta chains below, sequenced in a study of T cells in Graves' hyperthyroidism and ophthalmopathy. TCR beta CDR3 regions were amplified from RNA. Initially, a first-round RT-PCR of the TCR CDR3 employed the HTBI primer set. In TCRdb, the multiplex PCR reads were re-called with MiXCR into one record per CDR3 protein. The sample has 300,000 to 450,000 distinct CDR3 sequences; more than 20% are singletons. The sequencing sample was made of blood. These receptors all stem from a man over 45 with Graves' hyperthyroidism.

The table lists this clonotype with many counts. This rearrangement joins TRBV12-3 or TRBV12-4 to TRBJ2-5; no definite D call. V lost 5 bases and J lost 3, with 16 bases in between. The CDR3 is 15 amino acids. The CDR3 protein is CASSDPGVGKETQYF. In nucleotides, the CDR3 is TGTGCCAGCAGTGACCCGGGCGTTGGGAAAGAGACCCAGTACTTC.

The chain has TRBV3-1 and TRBJ2-5; D is undetermined. This CDR3 has 15 amino acids. Germline values: CDR1 LGHDT, CDR2 YNNKEL (reference sequence). With 4 bases removed from V and 4 bases from J, the gap between germline ends came to 16 bases. CDR3 nucleotide sequence: TGTGCCAGCAGCCTTGGAGCTATATCTACAGAGACCCAGTACTTC. Protein product: CASSLGAISTETQYF.

This clonotype was found many times. V gene TRBV11-1 combines with J gene TRBJ2-7, with 14 nucleotides matching TRBD2. This CDR3 region has 15 residues. Germline CDR1 is SGHAT and CDR2 is FQDESV (reference sequence). With 5 bases clipped from V and 5 bases from J, the junction kept 5 bases outside the gene matches. CDR3 in DNA: TGTGCCAGCAGCACGACTAGCGGGAGGGAGAACGAGCAGTACTTC. Translated: CASSTTSGRENEQYF.

This clonotype was picked up a small number of times. The chain recombines TRBV20-1 with TRBJ2-1; 12 bases agree with TRBD2. V gave up 4 bases and J gave up 4 bases; unmatched junction bases: 2. Germline CDR1 is DFQATT and CDR2 is SNEGSKA (reference sequence). This CDR3 comprises 14 residues. The CDR3 region has the DNA TGCAGTGCTACCGGACTAGCGGGGTACAATGAGCAGTTCTTC. This sequence encodes CSATGLAGYNEQFF.

This clonotype showed up just a few times. The rearrangement links TRBV10-3 to TRBJ2-1; 14 bases are a match to TRBD2. This CDR3 has 19 residues. Germline V lookup: CDR1 ENHRY, CDR2 SYGVKD. V lost 3 bases to trimming and J lost 3 bases; unmatched junction nucleotides: 10. The CDR3 DNA is TGTGCCATCAGTGACCCGGGACTAGCGGGAGAACGGCTCTACAATGAGCAGTTCTTC. Translation: CAISDPGLAGERLYNEQFF.

At least ten counts were recorded for this clonotype. The chain recombines TRBV11-2 with TRBJ2-7; D remains unclear. CDR1 and CDR2 from the germline V gene are SGHAT and FQNNGV. The V end was cut by 3 bases, the J end by 6 bases, with 6 bases between. The CDR3 is made up of 11 amino acids. The CDR3 is CASSFTREQYF. The CDR3 region has the DNA TGTGCCAGCAGCTTTACCCGCGAGCAGTACTTC.

In its sample, this clonotype was seen a few times. Here the CDR3 reads CASSLKWGASGDEQFF. Here the CDR3 DNA reads TGTGCCAGCAGCTTAAAATGGGGGGCTAGCGGGGATGAGCAGTTCTTC. This chain connects TRBV7-6 to TRBJ2-1, with TRBD2 identical over 9 bases. V dropped 2 bases and J dropped 8; count of bases not matched to a gene: 10. Germline CDR1 reads SGHVS; CDR2 reads FNYEAQ. The CDR3 totals 16 residues.

This clonotype was found many times. The chain recombines TRBV6-1 with TRBJ1-5; TRBD1 aligns across 7 bases. V shed 0 bases and J 5 bases; nucleotides not matched to a gene: 4. CDR3 length equals 15 residues. Per the germline V gene, CDR1 is MNHNS and CDR2 is SASEGT. CDR3 region: CASSEAAGQYQPQHF. In DNA form, the CDR3 reads TGTGCCAGCAGTGAAGCGGCGGGACAGTATCAGCCCCAGCATTTT.

This clonotype was recorded a few times. The rearrangement joins TRBV29-1 to TRBJ1-5; TRBD1 is a possible D gene (6 bases). Trimming left V 7 bases short and J 1 base short, with 11 bases between. The length of the CDR3 is 13 residues. Germline CDR1 and CDR2: SQVTM and ANQGSEA. The CDR3 bases are TGCAGCGCTAGAACAGGGAGCAATCAGCCCCAGCATTTT. It is translated as CSARTGSNQPQHF.

This clonotype was detected ten times or more. V is TRBV2 and J is TRBJ1-1; no firm D call. The germline CDR1 and CDR2 sequences are SNHLY and FYNNEI. The ends were cut back, 5 bases at V and 2 bases at J, with 9 bases in the middle. This CDR3 is built from 13 residues. CDR3 amino acids: CASSLDGNTEAFF. The CDR3 DNA is TGTGCCAGCAGTTTGGACGGTAACACTGAAGCTTTCTTT.

This chain joins TRBV7-2 and TRBJ2-5; D call uncertain. CDR1 SGHTA and CDR2 FQGNSA come from the germline V gene. The V end was cut by 3 bases, the J end by 5 bases, with 10 bases between. The CDR3 loop spans 13 amino acids. CDR3 in DNA: TGTGCCAGCAGCTTTCGGCCAACGGAGACCCAGTACTTC. It codes for CASSFRPTETQYF.

Worth noting for this clonotype: With a much larger clone just one base away, this may be a read error. The rearrangement uses TRBV6-1 and TRBJ2-2; TRBD1 might be the D (6 bases). The CDR3 has 15 residues. Germline CDR1 is MNHNS and CDR2 is SASEGT. V lost 5 bases to trimming and J lost 0 bases, with 10 bases between them. The CDR3 nucleotides are TGTGCCAGCAGTAACCGGACAGCGAACACCGGGGAGCTGTTTTTT. Protein sequence: CASSNRTANTGELFF.

At least ten counts were recorded for this clonotype. Here the CDR3 DNA reads TGTGCCAGCAGCTTAGTACAGGGTGGTACTGAAGCTTTCTTT. Translation gives CASSLVQGGTEAFF. This chain connects TRBV7-8 to TRBJ1-1; the D gene is possibly TRBD1 (6 bases). Germline lookup yields CDR1 SGHVS and CDR2 FQNEAQ. V was pared by 1 base and J by 5 bases, with 11 bases between. This CDR3 comprises 14 residues. Full variable domain (remainder filled in from reference TRBV7-8 and TRBJ1-1): GAGVSQSPRYKVAKRGQDVALRCDPISGHVSLFWYQQALGQGPEFLTYFQNEAQLDKSGLPSDRFFAERPEGSVSTLKIQRTQQEDSAVYLCASSLVQGGTEAFFGQGTRLTVV.

This sequence joins TRBV6-1 and TRBJ1-1; 8 bases are a match to TRBD1. From germline, CDR1 is MNHNS and CDR2 SASEGT. The CDR3 totals 14 residues. Trimming removed 6 bases from V and 4 bases from J; junction bases left unmatched: 7. CDR3 sequence reads: CASRAGGQGTEAFF. As DNA, the CDR3 is TGTGCCAGCAGGGCAGGGGGCCAGGGCACTGAAGCTTTCTTT.

The chain joins TRBV11-2 to TRBJ2-5; D tentatively reads TRBD1 or TRBD2 (5 bases each). Trimming removed 4 bases at V and 7 bases at J, with 19 bases between. The CDR3 is 15 residues long. Looked up from germline, CDR1 is SGHAT and CDR2 is FQNNGV. The CDR3 DNA sequence: TGTGCCAGCAGCTGGACACCGGGGCCCACAGGGACCCAGTACTTC. Its translation: CASSWTPGPTGTQYF.

The chain employs TRBV7-9 and TRBJ2-2; 7 nucleotides match TRBD1. Trimming at V came to 5 bases and at J to 1 base, leaving 7 bases not matched to a gene. The CDR3 totals 16 residues. CDR1 and CDR2 (germline): SEHNR, FQNEAQ (reference sequence). The CDR3 here is CASSHSGTENTGELFF. As DNA, the CDR3 is TGTGCCAGCAGCCACTCGGGGACAGAGAACACCGGGGAGCTGTTTTTT.

This chain uses TRBV3-1 with TRBJ1-1, with a possible D match to TRBD1 (5 bases). The CDR3 length is 13 residues. The germline V and J ends were trimmed by 3 bases and 4 bases, with 9 bases remaining between them. The germline V gene has CDR1 LGHDT and CDR2 YNNKEL (reference sequence). This CDR3 reads CASSHRDVTEAFF. The CDR3 nucleotides are TGTGCCAGCAGCCATAGGGACGTCACTGAAGCTTTCTTT.

Only a few counts were recorded for this clonotype. V is TRBV20-1 and J is TRBJ2-2; D is uncertain. V gave up 1 base and J gave up 0 bases, with 6 bases separating them. Germline CDR1 DFQATT, CDR2 SNEGSKA (reference sequence). The CDR3 spans 14 residues. CDR3: CSARGQPNTGELFF. CDR3 DNA: TGCAGTGCTAGAGGGCAGCCGAACACCGGGGAGCTGTTTTTT.

This clonotype was counted between two and nine times. The rearrangement links TRBV6-5 to TRBJ2-1; D is unclear. CDR1 and CDR2 (germline): MNHEY, SVGAGI. CDR3 length: 13 residues. V was cut by 0 bases and J by 8 bases, with 8 bases left in between. CDR3 nucleotides: TGTGCCAGCAGTTACTCGGAAGGCGATGAGCAGTTCTTC. Its protein is CASSYSEGDEQFF.

A few counts support this clonotype. The CDR3 loop reads CAISERVDNYGYTF. In DNA form, the CDR3 reads TGTGCCATCAGTGAGAGAGTTGACAACTATGGCTACACCTTC. The rearrangement joins TRBV10-3 to TRBJ1-2; D not certain. CDR3 length: 14 residues. Germline CDR1 and CDR2: ENHRY and SYGVKD. Trimming took off 2 bases at V and 2 bases at J, with 9 bases between the two ends.

This clonotype was observed a few times. This chain connects TRBV29-1 to TRBJ2-3; 7 nucleotides align to TRBD2. Germline trimming cut 5 bases from V and 5 bases from J; bases unmatched to any gene: 4. CDR1 is SQVTM and CDR2 is ANQGSEA in the germline V gene. CDR3 length: 12 residues. This CDR3 reads CSVRAGVDTQYF. The CDR3 DNA is TGCAGCGTTCGGGCGGGAGTAGATACGCAGTATTTT.

This clonotype occurred a few times. The chain uses TRBV7-9 and TRBJ2-5; a weak D match, TRBD2 (5 bases). There are 18 residues in the CDR3. Per germline, CDR1 SEHNR and CDR2 FQNEAQ (reference sequence). Trimming cost V 2 bases and J 1 base, with 20 bases left between them. The CDR3 nucleotides read TGTGCCAGCAGCTTATATAGCGTGGGAGTAGTACCCCAAGAGACCCAGTACTTC. Protein sequence: CASSLYSVGVVPQETQYF.

This clonotype was seen a handful of times. For the CDR3, the DNA is TGCGCCAGCAGCTTTACTACCTCCTACGAGCAGTACTTC. Residues: CASSFTTSYEQYF. The chain uses TRBV5-1 and TRBJ2-7; the D is unclear. The CDR3 totals 13 residues. Germline CDR1 and CDR2: SGHRS and YFSETQ. V lost 2 bases and J 0 bases, leaving 6 bases between the germline ends.

This chain connects TRBV29-1 to TRBJ2-7; 8 nucleotides match TRBD2. V shed 4 bases and J 2 bases; nucleotides not matched to a gene: 4. The CDR3 contains 13 residues. The germline gives CDR1 SQVTM, CDR2 ANQGSEA. The CDR3 loop is CSVVTSGAYEQYF. For the CDR3, the DNA is TGCAGCGTTGTTACTAGCGGAGCCTACGAGCAGTACTTC.

This clonotype appeared a few times. The rearrangement links TRBV3-1 to TRBJ1-1; D is unresolved. V gave up 0 bases and J gave up 8 bases, with 7 bases separating them. Germline CDR1 LGHDT, CDR2 YNNKEL (reference sequence). The CDR3 is made up of 12 amino acids. The chain's CDR3 is CASSQEDGEAFF. For the CDR3, the DNA is TGTGCCAGCAGCCAAGAGGACGGCGAAGCTTTCTTT.

The genes are TRBV29-1 and TRBJ2-7; 7 bases fit TRBD1. J lost 6 bases, V lost 5 bases, and 13 bases had no gene match. Germline V gives CDR1 SQVTM, CDR2 ANQGSEA. The CDR3 has 14 residues. The CDR3 is CSVLLQGVSGEQYF. CDR3 sequence (DNA): TGCAGCGTTCTTCTCCAGGGGGTGTCGGGCGAGCAGTACTTC.

The chain carries TRBV3-1 and TRBJ1-6; tentatively, D is TRBD1 (5 bases). Germline CDR1 reads LGHDT; CDR2 reads YNNKEL (reference sequence). CDR3 size: 16 residues. V was trimmed by 1 base and J by 9 bases, leaving 16 bases between them. The CDR3: CASSQVPGGTGSPLHF. DNA for the CDR3: TGTGCCAGCAGCCAAGTCCCGGGGGGGACCGGTTCACCCCTCCACTTT.

The chain couples TRBV6-1 to TRBJ1-1, with D hard to call. V shed 2 bases and J shed 5 bases, with 12 bases lying between them. This CDR3 comprises 14 residues. Germline CDR1 and CDR2: MNHNS and SASEGT. Written as DNA, the CDR3 is TGTGCCAGCAGTGAACCCCCCCCTGGAACTGAAGCTTTCTTT. Encoded protein: CASSEPPPGTEAFF.

This clonotype has ten or more counts. The chain has TRBV3-1 and TRBJ2-1; D is undetermined. There are 14 residues in the CDR3. Germline CDR1 and CDR2: LGHDT and YNNKEL (reference sequence). Trimming took off 6 bases at V and 0 bases at J, with 9 bases between the two ends. Written as DNA, the CDR3 is TGTGCCAGCAGAAGCCGGCTCTCCTACAATGAGCAGTTCTTC. Protein: CASRSRLSYNEQFF.

At least ten counts were recorded for this clonotype. The chain joins TRBV12-3 or TRBV12-4 to TRBJ1-1; D is perhaps TRBD1 (5 bases). Trimming left V 3 bases short and J 4 bases short, with 15 bases between. This CDR3 is 15 amino acids long. CDR3 protein: CASSLHQGGSTEAFF. The DNA of the CDR3 is TGTGCCAGCAGTTTGCATCAGGGAGGGTCCACTGAAGCTTTCTTT.

This clonotype was counted many times. V is TRBV12-3 or TRBV12-4 and J is TRBJ2-1, with 11 positions matching TRBD2. V lost 6 bases and J lost 9; bases outside the gene matches: 13. This CDR3 region has 16 residues. The CDR3 coding sequence is TGTGCCAGCAGAACTAGCGGGAGTTCTTACAAGACTGAGCAGTTCTTC. It is translated as CASRTSGSSYKTEQFF.

This clonotype showed up just a few times. The chain employs TRBV6-1 and TRBJ1-5; D not certain. The ends were cut back, 6 bases at V and 3 bases at J, with 9 bases in the middle. CDR3 length equals 13 residues. CDR1 and CDR2 (germline): MNHNS, SASEGT. The DNA of the CDR3 is TGTGCCAGCAGGGTGGATGACAATCAGCCCCAGCATTTT. Residues: CASRVDDNQPQHF.